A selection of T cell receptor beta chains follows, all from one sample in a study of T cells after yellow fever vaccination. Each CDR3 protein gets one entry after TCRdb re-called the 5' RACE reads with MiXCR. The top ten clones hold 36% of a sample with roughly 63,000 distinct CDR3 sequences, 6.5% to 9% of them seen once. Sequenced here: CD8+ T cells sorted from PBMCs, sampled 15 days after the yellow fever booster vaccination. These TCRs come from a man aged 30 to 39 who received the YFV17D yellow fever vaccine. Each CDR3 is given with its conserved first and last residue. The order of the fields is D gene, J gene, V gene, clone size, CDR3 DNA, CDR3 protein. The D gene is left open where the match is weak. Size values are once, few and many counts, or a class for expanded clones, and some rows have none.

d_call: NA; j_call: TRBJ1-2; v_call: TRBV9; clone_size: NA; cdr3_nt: TGTGCCAGCAGCCTTCTGGAGGCGGCGCCCAACTATGGCTACACCTTC; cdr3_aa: CASSLLEAAPNYGYTF
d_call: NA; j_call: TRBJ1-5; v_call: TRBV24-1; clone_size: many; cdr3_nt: TGTGCCACCAGTGATTTAGTAGGGCAGGGTCAGCCCCAGCATTTT; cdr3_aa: CATSDLVGQGQPQHF
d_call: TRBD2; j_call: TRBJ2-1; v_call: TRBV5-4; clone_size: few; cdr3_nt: TGTGCCACCCTTCCATCTAGCGGGAGTCTCTATGAGCAGTTCTTC; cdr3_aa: CATLPSSGSLYEQFF
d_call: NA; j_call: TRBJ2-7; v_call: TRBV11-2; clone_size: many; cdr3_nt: TGTGCCAGCAGCCACCGTCTCTACGAGCAGTACTTC; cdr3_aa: CASSHRLYEQYF
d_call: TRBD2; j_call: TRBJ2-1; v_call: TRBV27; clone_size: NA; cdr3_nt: TGTGCCCCCAATCGGGGGAGGGCCCAGAATGAGCAGTTCTTC; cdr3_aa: CAPNRGRAQNEQFF
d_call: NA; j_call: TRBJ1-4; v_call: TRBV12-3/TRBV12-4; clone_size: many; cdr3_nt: TGTGCCAGCTCAAACGGGGGCGAAAAACTGTTTTTT; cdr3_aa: CASSNGGEKLFF
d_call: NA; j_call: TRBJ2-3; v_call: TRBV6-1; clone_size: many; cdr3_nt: TGTGCCAGCAGTACCCTGGGGGACACAGATACGCAGTATTTT; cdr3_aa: CASSTLGDTDTQYF
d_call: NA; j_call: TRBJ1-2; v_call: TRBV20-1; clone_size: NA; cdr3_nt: TGCTGTGCTAGAAGAGAAGGGCTGAACACCTTC; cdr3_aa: CCARREGLNTF
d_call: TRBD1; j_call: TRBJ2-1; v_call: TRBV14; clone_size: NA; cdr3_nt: TGTGCCAGCAGCCAAGAACAGGGGTGGGATGAGCAGTTCTTC; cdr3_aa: CASSQEQGWDEQFF
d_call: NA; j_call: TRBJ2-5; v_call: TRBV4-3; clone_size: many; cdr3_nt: TGCGCCAGCAGCCAAGAGCCAGATACCCAAGAGACCCAGTACTTC; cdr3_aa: CASSQEPDTQETQYF
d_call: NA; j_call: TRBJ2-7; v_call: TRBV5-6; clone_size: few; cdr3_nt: TGTGCCAGCAGCTCAAGTGGAGGGCAGTACTTC; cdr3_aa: CASSSSGGQYF
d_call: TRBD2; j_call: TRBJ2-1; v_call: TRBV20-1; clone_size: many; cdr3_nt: TGCAGTGCTCTCGGACTAGCGGGAGGTAATGAGCAGTTCTTC; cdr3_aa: CSALGLAGGNEQFF
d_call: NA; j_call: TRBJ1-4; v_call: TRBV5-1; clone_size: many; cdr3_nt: TGCGCCAGCAGCCAGGAGCTTTCTGCAACTAATGAAAAACTGTTTTTT; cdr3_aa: CASSQELSATNEKLFF
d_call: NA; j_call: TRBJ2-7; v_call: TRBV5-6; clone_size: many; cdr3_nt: TGTGCCAGCAGCTCGACCCCGCTACCAGTCCACGAGCAGTACTTC; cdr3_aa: CASSSTPLPVHEQYF
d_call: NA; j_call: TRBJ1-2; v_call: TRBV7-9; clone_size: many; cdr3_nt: TGTGCCAGCAGCTACCGGGCTGCAGGGCACTATGGCTACACCTTC; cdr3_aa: CASSYRAAGHYGYTF
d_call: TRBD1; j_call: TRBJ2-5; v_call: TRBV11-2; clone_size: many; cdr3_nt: TGTGCCAGCAGCTTAGGGGGGACAGGGTACGAGACCCAGTACTTC; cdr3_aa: CASSLGGTGYETQYF
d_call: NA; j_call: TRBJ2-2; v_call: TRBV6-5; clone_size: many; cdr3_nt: TGTGCCAGCAGGGGGCCCCAGGCGGGGACCGGGGAGCTGTTTTTT; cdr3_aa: CASRGPQAGTGELFF
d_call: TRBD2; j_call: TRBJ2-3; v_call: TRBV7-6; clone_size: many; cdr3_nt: TGTGCCAGCAGCTTAGTGGGTAGCGGGAGAACAGATACGCAGTATTTT; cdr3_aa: CASSLVGSGRTDTQYF
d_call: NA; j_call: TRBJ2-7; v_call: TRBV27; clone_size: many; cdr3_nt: TGTGCCAGCAGTTTTTCGGGAGCGGCCGACGAGCAGTACTTC; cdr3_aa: CASSFSGAADEQYF
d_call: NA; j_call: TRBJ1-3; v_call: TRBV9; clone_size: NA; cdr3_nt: TGTGCCAGCAGCGTAGAGTGGACAGAAAGTAGTGGAAACACCATATATTTT; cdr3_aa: CASSVEWTESSGNTIYF
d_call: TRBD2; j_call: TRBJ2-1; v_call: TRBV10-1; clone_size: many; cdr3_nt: TGCGCCAGCAGTTCGGGCGGGAGCTTCCCCTACAATGAGCAGTTCTTC; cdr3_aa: CASSSGGSFPYNEQFF
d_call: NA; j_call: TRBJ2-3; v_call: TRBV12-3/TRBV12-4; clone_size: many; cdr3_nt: TGTGCCAGCAGTCCTTGGACTGGCACAGATACGCAGTATTTT; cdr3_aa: CASSPWTGTDTQYF
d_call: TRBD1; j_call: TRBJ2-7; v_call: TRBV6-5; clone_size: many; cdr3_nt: TGTGCCAGCAGTTACTCCTGGGCAGGGACAGGGGGCCACGAGCAGTACTTC; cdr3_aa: CASSYSWAGTGGHEQYF
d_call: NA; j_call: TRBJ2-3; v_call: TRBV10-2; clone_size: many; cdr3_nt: TGCGCCAGCAGTGATAATAGCGGAGGAGGGGGCACAGATACGCAGTATTTT; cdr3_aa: CASSDNSGGGGTDTQYF
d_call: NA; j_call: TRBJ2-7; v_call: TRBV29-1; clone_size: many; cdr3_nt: TGCGCCGGAGGACAGACCTACGAGCAGTACTTC; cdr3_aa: CAGGQTYEQYF
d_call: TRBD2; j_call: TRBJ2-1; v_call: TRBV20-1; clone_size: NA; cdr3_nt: TGCTGTGCTACCTCAGGGAATGGCGGGAGTCCCTACAATGAGCAGTTCTTC; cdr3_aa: CCATSGNGGSPYNEQFF
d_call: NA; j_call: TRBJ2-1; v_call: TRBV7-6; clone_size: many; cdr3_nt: TGTGCCAGCAGGCCCAGCCCAGGGGTCACTAACAATGAGCAGTTCTTC; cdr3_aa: CASRPSPGVTNNEQFF
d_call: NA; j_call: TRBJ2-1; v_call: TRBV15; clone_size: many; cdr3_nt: TGTGCCACCAGCAGAGGACCCCCTGGGAATGAGCAGTTCTTC; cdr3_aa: CATSRGPPGNEQFF
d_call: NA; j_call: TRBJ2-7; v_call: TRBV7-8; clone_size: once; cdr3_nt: TGTGCCAGCAGCCCCAAGCTACTCTACGAGCAGTACTTC; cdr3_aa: CASSPKLLYEQYF
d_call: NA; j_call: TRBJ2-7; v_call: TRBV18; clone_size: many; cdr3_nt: TGTGCCAGCTCACTCAGGGGGGTCTACGAGCAGTACTTC; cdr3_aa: CASSLRGVYEQYF
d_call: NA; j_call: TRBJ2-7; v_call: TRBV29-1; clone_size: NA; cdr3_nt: TGCAGCGTTCCAGGGGATACGCAGTACGAGCAGTACTTC; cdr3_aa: CSVPGDTQYEQYF
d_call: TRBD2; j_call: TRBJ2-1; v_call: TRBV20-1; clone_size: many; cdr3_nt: TGCAGTGCTAGATCTAGCGGGGGGAGTACCTACAATGAGCAGTTCTTC; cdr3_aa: CSARSSGGSTYNEQFF
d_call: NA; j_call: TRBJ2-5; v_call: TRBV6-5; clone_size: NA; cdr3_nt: TGTGCCAGCAGTTACAGGGTGTTTGGGGGCATCGAAGAGACCCAGTACTTC; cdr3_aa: CASSYRVFGGIEETQYF